Sequencing of this T cell receptor (beta chain) was carried out in a study of T cell responses to AZD1222 COVID-19 vaccine. Assay: immunoSEQ multiplex PCR; the TCRdb copy retains only in-frame clones and omits some. The repertoire has 120,000 to 150,000 clones, approximately 94% of them found once; the top ten carry 1.9%. This CDR3 region has 14 residues. Germline V CDR1 and CDR2: MNHEY, SVGAGI. The trim removed 10 bases at V and 6 bases at J, leaving 13 bases unmatched. Overall study results and limits: Increases in Spike-specific TCR breadth and depth were seen after two AZD1222 doses.

Regarding this clone: What it binds is unknown.

The chain recombines TRBV6-5 with TRBJ2-3, with 7 nucleotides matching TRBD2. The receptor was isolated from an adult in good health. Sample: peripheral blood, taken on day 0 of AZD1222 vaccination. The chain's CDR3 is CATQTSQITDTQYF. CDR3 in DNA: TGTGCCACACAGACTAGCCAGATTACTGATACGCAGTATTTT.